This TCR beta chain was captured in a study of blood T cells in healthy people across ages. Study outcomes and limitations: Estimated diversity, derived from one million T cells, was regarded as an underestimate.

This clonotype was detected a few times. As yet, its antigen is unknown. CDR3 length: 16 residues. V lost 5 bases and J lost 1, with 16 bases in between. Germline CDR1 SEHNR, CDR2 FQNEAQ (reference sequence). No fewer than 6 million PBMCs went into each sample. Sample-barcoded 5' priming and a J-beta primer mix drove a second PCR of 7 to 11 cycles. From the 5' RACE reads, TCRdb called clonotypes with MiXCR, one entry per CDR3 protein. Altogether about 290,000 distinct CDR3 sequences are present, roughly 26% being singletons, with the ten largest covering over 25%. What was sequenced was blood. This TCR was recovered from a woman aged 70-85 years in good health. This sequence joins TRBV7-9 and TRBJ2-3, with D unresolved. CDR3 sequence: CASSRLLGQGTDTQYF. The CDR3 DNA is TGTGCCAGCAGCCGCCTCCTAGGGCAGGGCACAGATACGCAGTATTTT.